The 32 T cell receptor beta chains presented below share a single source sample, sequenced in a study of blood T cell repertoires in COVID-19. The table came from immunoSEQ multiplex PCR; TCRdb's copy has only in-frame clones and leaves some out. The data show under 350,000 clones, with around nine tenths seen just once and approximately 2.4% held by the top ten. Sequenced material: PBMCs or T cells enriched from blood (not recorded which). Receptor source: a woman aged 18 to 35 who had recovered from COVID-19.

The chain joins TRBV7-9 to TRBJ1-5; D is undetermined. This CDR3 comprises 13 residues. Germline V gene data show CDR1 as SEHNR and CDR2 as FQNEAQ (reference sequence). V lost 1 base and J 4 bases, leaving 5 bases between the germline ends. Here the CDR3 DNA reads TGTGCCAGCAGCTTAGACGGGAATCAGCCCCAGCATTTT. Encoded protein: CASSLDGNQPQHF.

This chain joins TRBV7-9 and TRBJ2-7, with 15 bases aligning to TRBD2. The V segment lost 4 bases and the J segment 3 bases; nucleotides outside the gene matches: 7. The V gene's germline CDR1 is SEHNR and CDR2 FQNEAQ (reference sequence). This CDR3 region has 17 residues. The CDR3 DNA is TGTGCCAGCAGCTCCGGGACTAGCGGGAGGATTAGCTACGAGCAGTACTTC. Translating gives CASSSGTSGRISYEQYF.

The chain couples TRBV7-2 to TRBJ1-1, with D unresolved. This CDR3 contains 14 residues. The V end lost 5 bases, the J end lost 5 bases, and 15 bases lay between the germline ends. Germline V gene sequence: CDR1 SGHTA, CDR2 FQGNSA. The CDR3 DNA reads as TGTGCCAGCAGCCAGGTCCCGTTAGGAACTGAAGCTTTCTTT. Encoded protein: CASSQVPLGTEAFF. Full variable domain (remainder filled in from reference TRBV7-2 and TRBJ1-1): GAGVSQSPSNKVTEKGKDVELRCDPISGHTALYWYRQSLGQGLEFLIYFQGNSAPDKSGLPSDRFSAERTGGSVSTLTIQRTQQEDSAVYLCASSQVPLGTEAFFGQGTRLTVV.

The rearrangement joins TRBV7-9 to TRBJ2-5; TRBD2 matches 7 bases. J lost 2 bases, V lost 6 bases, and 9 bases had no gene match. The CDR3 is 15 residues long. Germline V gene lookup returns CDR1 SEHNR and CDR2 FQNEAQ (reference sequence). The CDR3 is CASRVWRGSQETQYF. The CDR3 nucleotides read TGTGCCAGCAGGGTTTGGCGGGGGAGTCAAGAGACCCAGTACTTC.

The gene calls are TRBV15 and TRBJ2-7; D is unclear. CDR3 length equals 13 residues. Germline lookup yields CDR1 LNHNV and CDR2 YYDKDF (reference sequence). The germline V and J ends were trimmed by 3 bases and 5 bases, with 11 bases remaining between them. The CDR3 region has the DNA TGTGCCACCAGCAGGCAGGCCCCGGACGAGCAGTACTTC. Protein sequence: CATSRQAPDEQYF.

The chain has TRBV6-6 and TRBJ1-1; perhaps TRBD1 as D (6 bases). The V end lost 2 bases, the J end lost 3 bases, and 10 bases lay between the germline ends. Germline V gene lookup returns CDR1 MNHNY and CDR2 SVGAGI (reference sequence). The CDR3 consists of 14 residues. The CDR3 reads CASSYRTVDTEAFF. CDR3 sequence (DNA): TGTGCCAGCAGTTACAGGACAGTGGACACTGAAGCTTTCTTT.

This chain uses TRBV2 with TRBJ1-2, with D possibly being TRBD1 (6 bases). The V end was cut by 7 bases, the J end by 0 bases, with 15 bases between. CDR3 length: 15 amino acids. Germline CDR1 is SNHLY and CDR2 is FYNNEI. The CDR3: CASKARQEANYGYTF. The CDR3 DNA follows: TGTGCCAGCAAGGCGAGACAGGAGGCTAACTATGGCTACACCTTC.

The chain joins TRBV5-1 to TRBJ2-1; 9 bases map to TRBD2. With V trimmed by 4 bases and J by 3 bases, 14 bases remained unmatched. Per germline, CDR1 SGHRS and CDR2 YFSETQ. The CDR3 covers 18 residues. Here the CDR3 reads CASSPAERGAVFYNEQFF. CDR3 bases: TGCGCCAGCAGCCCGGCTGAGCGGGGGGCCGTATTCTACAATGAGCAGTTCTTC. Based on the CDR3 plus reference TRBV5-1 and TRBJ2-1, the full variable domain is KAGVTQTPRYLIKTRGQQVTLSCSPISGHRSVSWYQQTPGQGLQFLFEYFSETQRNKGNFPGRFSGRQFSNSRSEMNVSTLELGDSALYLCASSPAERGAVFYNEQFFGPGTRLTVL.

This chain links TRBV23-1 with TRBJ2-1, with D possibly being TRBD2 (6 bases). TRBV23-1 is filed as an ORF, its function uncertain. This CDR3 spans 16 amino acids. Trimming cost V 3 bases and J 6 bases, with 18 bases left between them. CDR3 DNA: TGCGCCAGCAGTCAGGGACTCAACAACAAATGCAATGAGCAGTTCTTC. It specifies CASSQGLNNKCNEQFF.

This clone was counted once. J is TRBJ1-1 and V is TRBV19; 8 positions agree with TRBD1. Germline V gene sequence: CDR1 LNHDA, CDR2 SQIVND (reference sequence). J gave up 3 bases and V 10 bases, and 4 bases lay outside the gene matches. This CDR3 has 12 residues. The CDR3 coding sequence is TGTGCCATCGGACAGGGAGACACTGAAGCTTTCTTT. The encoded protein is CAIGQGDTEAFF. The whole variable domain, remainder taken from reference TRBV19 and TRBJ1-1, is DGGITQSPKYLFRKEGQNVTLSCEQNLNHDAMYWYRQDPGQGLRLIYYSQIVNDFQKGDIAEGYSVSREKKESFPLTVTSAQKNPTAFYLCAIGQGDTEAFFGQGTRLTVV.

This chain connects TRBV5-4 to TRBJ2-1; 10 bases are a match to TRBD2. V lost 2 bases and J lost 6; bases outside the gene matches: 8. Germline loops: CDR1 SGHNT, CDR2 YYREEE (reference sequence). CDR3 length equals 16 residues. The CDR3 loop reads CASSLRAGGLANEQFF. CDR3 DNA sequence: TGTGCCAGCAGCTTAAGAGCGGGAGGGTTGGCCAATGAGCAGTTCTTC.

V is TRBV6-2 or TRBV6-3 and J is TRBJ2-7, with D maybe TRBD2 (6 bases). The CDR3 contains 17 residues. CDR1 and CDR2 from the germline V gene are MNHEY and SVGEGT. Trimming cost V 4 bases and J 1 base, with 20 bases left between them. The CDR3 protein is CASSSHQMSGRSYEQYF. CDR3 nucleotide sequence: TGTGCCAGCAGTTCCCATCAGATGAGCGGGCGATCCTACGAGCAGTACTTC.

The chain joins TRBV27 to TRBJ1-1; no definite D call. Germline values: CDR1 MNHEY, CDR2 SMNVEV (reference sequence). The CDR3 loop spans 13 amino acids. Trimming shortened V by 4 bases and J by 3 bases, and 9 bases separated the two germline ends. The CDR3 nucleotides read TGTGCCAGCAGTTATCGGGAGGACACTGAAGCTTTCTTT. It is translated as CASSYREDTEAFF.

CDR3: CASSWGRTNEKLFF. The CDR3 DNA sequence: TGTGCCAGCAGCTGGGGGCGAACTAATGAAAAACTGTTTTTT. The chain combines TRBV7-2 with TRBJ1-4, with D possibly being TRBD1 (6 bases). The CDR3 loop spans 14 amino acids. Between the trimmed V and J ends, which lost 4 bases and 1 base, there was a span of 7 bases. Germline V gene data show CDR1 as SGHTA and CDR2 as FQGNSA. Looking up the rest from reference TRBV7-2 and TRBJ1-4 gives the full variable domain: GAGVSQSPSNKVTEKGKDVELRCDPISGHTALYWYRQSLGQGLEFLIYFQGNSAPDKSGLPSDRFSAERTGGSVSTLTIQRTQQEDSAVYLCASSWGRTNEKLFFGSGTQLSVL.

The chain employs TRBV7-7 and TRBJ2-2; 8 bases fit TRBD1. With 5 bases clipped from V and 1 base from J, the junction kept 3 bases outside the gene matches. The CDR3 is 15 residues long. Germline CDR1 SSHAT, CDR2 FNYEAQ (reference sequence). CDR3 loop: CASSADRGNTGELFF. CDR3 nucleotides: TGTGCCAGCAGCGCCGACAGGGGGAACACCGGGGAGCTGTTTTTT.

The chain recombines TRBV5-4 with TRBJ2-1; D is uncertain. The germline V gene encodes CDR1 SGHNT and CDR2 YYREEE (reference sequence). The CDR3 runs 17 residues. The V and J ends lost 2 bases and 0 bases respectively, with 15 bases between them. CDR3 in DNA: TGTGCCAGCAGCTTATGGTGGGCAGCAGGCTCCTACAATGAGCAGTTCTTC. This gives the protein CASSLWWAAGSYNEQFF. Full variable domain (outside the CDR3, taken from reference TRBV5-4 and TRBJ2-1): ETGVTQSPTHLIKTRGQQVTLRCSSQSGHNTVSWYQQALGQGPQFIFQYYREEENGRGNFPPRFSGLQFPNYSSELNVNALELDDSALYLCASSLWWAAGSYNEQFFGPGTRLTVL.

This clone was recorded once. The genes are TRBV10-2 and TRBJ2-3, with 9 bases aligning to TRBD1. This CDR3 spans 17 amino acids. Germline values: CDR1 WSHSY, CDR2 SAAADI. The trim removed 10 bases at V and 0 bases at J, leaving 14 bases unmatched. CDR3 loop: CATKDRGEPRSTDTQYF. Written as DNA, the CDR3 is TGCGCCACCAAAGACAGGGGGGAACCCCGTAGCACAGATACGCAGTATTTT.

The chain is built from TRBV4-3 and TRBJ1-1; 7 bases align to TRBD1. Germline loops: CDR1 LGHNA, CDR2 YSLEER. This CDR3 has 16 amino acids. Trimming removed 1 base from V and 4 bases from J; junction bases left unmatched: 9. The CDR3 region has the DNA TGCGCCAGCAGCCAAGGCAGACAGGGTGGGAGCACTGAAGCTTTCTTT. This gives the protein CASSQGRQGGSTEAFF.

This sequence joins TRBV18 and TRBJ1-6, with D perhaps matching TRBD1 (6 bases). Trimming shortened V by 4 bases and J by 5 bases, and 15 bases separated the two germline ends. This CDR3 has 16 amino acids. Per the germline V gene, CDR1 is KGHSH and CDR2 is LQKENI. The CDR3 coding sequence is TGTGCCAGCTCACATAGGACGGACAGAGATAATTCACCCCTCCACTTT. It codes for CASSHRTDRDNSPLHF.

This chain uses TRBV2 with TRBJ1-2; a weak D match, TRBD1 (5 bases). This CDR3 has 16 residues. Looked up from germline, CDR1 is SNHLY and CDR2 is FYNNEI. V was pared by 2 bases and J by 8 bases, with 21 bases between. The CDR3, as DNA: TGTGCCAGCAGTGAAACGGGGGGAGGGGCCAATGAGGGCTACACCTTC. This translates into CASSETGGGANEGYTF.

The chain couples TRBV7-6 to TRBJ2-7; D might be TRBD1 (6 bases). In germline, CDR1 is SGHVS, CDR2 FNYEAQ. Trimming took off 5 bases at V and 4 bases at J, with 15 bases between the two ends. This CDR3 is built from 14 residues. The CDR3 coding sequence is TGTGCCAGCAGCAAGTCAGGACAGCTTTACGAGCAGTACTTC. Residues: CASSKSGQLYEQYF.

The genes are TRBV15 and TRBJ1-2; the match to TRBD1 covers 7 bases. Germline V CDR1 and CDR2: LNHNV, YYDKDF (reference sequence). Trimming took 2 bases from V and 4 from J; bases not matched to a gene: 7. The CDR3 sequence is 15 residues long. Here the CDR3 reads CATSRTRQGGYGYTF. The CDR3 DNA reads as TGTGCCACCAGCAGAACCCGACAGGGTGGCTATGGCTACACCTTC.

Points on this clone: Its ends do not fully match the called genes, so a read error is possible. Written as DNA, the CDR3 is TGTGCCAGCAGCCTGAGAGGGACAGGGGGACTCTTC. This translates into CASSLRGTGGLF. This chain connects TRBV5-4 to TRBJ2-1; 11 nucleotides match TRBD1. This CDR3 region has 12 residues. Germline V gene sequence: CDR1 SGHNT, CDR2 YYREEE (reference sequence).

The V call is TRBV19, the J call TRBJ2-6, with a tentative D call TRBD2 (6 bases). Germline values: CDR1 LNHDA, CDR2 SQIVND (reference sequence). Trimming pared 6 bases from V and 0 bases from J, leaving 12 bases between. The CDR3 runs 16 residues. The CDR3 sequence is CASRGGAHSGANVLTF. The CDR3 DNA is TGTGCCAGTAGAGGCGGGGCTCACTCTGGGGCCAACGTCCTGACTTTC.

This clone was counted a few times. This chain joins TRBV5-4 and TRBJ1-2; 8 bases agree with TRBD1. V shed 4 bases, J shed 4 bases, and the junction held 6 bases outside the gene matches. The CDR3 runs to 14 residues. Per the germline V gene, CDR1 is SGHNT and CDR2 is YYREEE (reference sequence). As DNA, the CDR3 is TGTGCCAGCAGCCGGGAAGGACAGGGCTATGGCTACACCTTC. This translates into CASSREGQGYGYTF.

The gene calls are TRBV7-2 and TRBJ2-3; the match to TRBD2 covers 11 bases. Losses at the gene ends were 1 base for V and 0 bases for J; bases not matched to a gene: 3. The germline V gene has CDR1 SGHTA and CDR2 FQGNSA. This CDR3 has 17 residues. The DNA of the CDR3 is TGTGCCAGCAGCTTAGTAGCGGGGGGGTGGAGCACAGATACGCAGTATTTT. Its translation is CASSLVAGGWSTDTQYF.

V and J are TRBV15 and TRBJ2-1, with a weak D call TRBD2 (6 bases). The V gene's germline CDR1 is LNHNV and CDR2 YYDKDF (reference sequence). Trimming removed 3 bases from V and 8 bases from J, with 14 bases in between. CDR3 length equals 14 residues. The CDR3 sequence: CATSSSKGGDEQFF. The DNA for the CDR3 is TGTGCCACCAGCAGTAGTAAGGGAGGTGATGAGCAGTTCTTC.

The rearrangement links TRBV19 to TRBJ2-2, with 10 bases fitting TRBD1. The CDR3 contains 17 residues. Germline CDR1 reads LNHDA; CDR2 reads SQIVND (reference sequence). V lost 5 bases and J lost 9; bases outside the gene matches: 15. CDR3 region: CASSFLPGQGSTRELFF. For the CDR3, the DNA is TGTGCCAGTAGTTTCTTACCGGGACAGGGGAGCACGAGGGAGCTGTTTTTT.

This sequence joins TRBV13 and TRBJ1-2, with D uncertain. The germline V gene has CDR1 PRHDT and CDR2 FYEKMQ (reference sequence). V shed 2 bases and J shed 4 bases, with 14 bases lying between them. This CDR3 is 15 amino acids long. Here the CDR3 DNA reads TGTGCCAGCAGCTTACAGGTCCCCCGGGGCTATGGCTACACCTTC. Translation: CASSLQVPRGYGYTF.

V and J are TRBV27 and TRBJ2-1, with D maybe TRBD1 (6 bases). CDR1 is MNHEY and CDR2 is SMNVEV in the germline V gene (reference sequence). V was pared by 2 bases and J by 0 bases, with 11 bases between. This CDR3 has 16 amino acids. In DNA form, the CDR3 reads TGTGCCAGCAGTTTAGAGACAGGCTTCTCCTACAATGAGCAGTTCTTC. Translated, it gives CASSLETGFSYNEQFF.

The CDR3 protein is CASKGVTEAFF. CDR3 coding DNA: TGCGCCAGCAAGGGGGTCACTGAAGCTTTCTTT. V usage is TRBV5-1 and J usage is TRBJ1-1; D possibly corresponds to TRBD1 (6 bases). CDR1 and CDR2 from the germline V gene are SGHRS and YFSETQ. This CDR3 contains 11 residues. V was clipped by 6 bases and J by 4 bases, with 7 bases between them.

The chain has TRBV7-2 and TRBJ2-7, with 8 positions matching TRBD1. The V gene's germline CDR1 is SGHTA and CDR2 FQGNSA. V gave up 1 base and J gave up 7 bases; unmatched junction bases: 9. This CDR3 comprises 15 residues. CDR3 DNA sequence: TGTGCCAGCAGCTTAGGCGGTCAGGGGGCGCGGGAGCAGTACTTC. It translates to CASSLGGQGAREQYF.